These T cell receptor beta chains were read from a single sample in a study of shared clonotypes between healthy human individuals. Here immunoSEQ multiplex PCR was the method, and the copy in TCRdb shows in-frame clones only, minus some. This sample has more than 2,000,000 clones, with approximately 94% found just once. The sequencing input was naive CD4+ T cells sorted from blood. All receptors derive from a man between 18 and 35 years old in good health. The CDR3 runs from the conserved cysteine through the conserved F or W. D genes are given only for firm matches. Rows may omit the clone size; those that give it use once, few, many or a size class.

J: TRBJ1-1; V: TRBV7-3; D: -; size: -; CDR3: CASSPEGTMNTEAFF; DNA: TGTGCCAGCAGTCCAGAGGGGACGATGAACACTGAAGCTTTCTTT
J: TRBJ1-5; V: TRBV6-5; D: TRBD1; size: -; CDR3: CASSRTGGNQPQHF; DNA: TGTGCCAGCAGTCGGACAGGGGGAAATCAGCCCCAGCATTTT
J: TRBJ2-1; V: TRBV30; D: -; size: once; CDR3: CAWRKGYNEQFF; DNA: TGTGCCTGGAGAAAGGGATACAATGAGCAGTTCTTC
J: TRBJ1-5; V: TRBV25-1; D: -; size: -; CDR3: CASSRESNQPQHF; DNA: TGTGCCAGCAGCAGAGAGAGCAATCAGCCCCAGCATTTT
J: TRBJ1-1; V: TRBV11-2; D: -; size: -; CDR3: CASSPPNTEAFF; DNA: TGTGCCAGCAGCCCTCCCAACACTGAAGCTTTCTTT
J: TRBJ2-3; V: TRBV10-3; D: -; size: -; CDR3: CAISESGQTSGDTQYF; DNA: TGTGCCATCAGTGAGTCGGGACAGACGAGCGGGGATACGCAGTATTTT
J: TRBJ2-7; V: TRBV25-1; D: -; size: -; CDR3: CASGGGGSSYEQYF; DNA: TGTGCCAGCGGCGGTGGAGGCAGTTCCTACGAGCAGTACTTC
J: TRBJ1-1; V: TRBV10-3; D: -; size: -; CDR3: CAISLRGWGNTEAFF; DNA: TGTGCCATCAGTCTGAGGGGCTGGGGGAACACTGAAGCTTTCTTT
J: TRBJ2-5; V: TRBV2; D: -; size: -; CDR3: CASSGREETQYF; DNA: TGTGCCAGCAGCGGCAGGGAAGAGACCCAGTACTTC
J: TRBJ2-6; V: TRBV12-5; D: TRBD1; size: -; CDR3: CASGTGGPGANVLTF; DNA: TGTGCTAGTGGTACAGGGGGGCCTGGGGCCAACGTCCTGACTTTC